This TCR beta chain was observed in a study of blood T cells in healthy people across ages. Broader study findings: A strong correlation was found between TCR beta diversity and the percentage of naive T cells.

On this clonotype: The antigen remains unidentified.

This CDR3 spans 15 amino acids. Deletions cut 6 bases from V and 2 bases from J, with 16 bases between. A J-beta primer mix and a sample-barcoded 5' primer were used in a second PCR of about 7 to 12 cycles. TCRdb passed the 5' RACE reads through MiXCR, listing each CDR3 protein once. Of some 700,000 distinct CDR3 sequences listed, roughly 20% are singletons. The sample taken for sequencing was blood. The chain combines TRBV12-3 or TRBV12-4 with TRBJ2-5; D possibly corresponds to TRBD2 (6 bases). This receptor was taken from an older man in good health. CDR3 sequence: CASRTSSGGQETQYF. The CDR3 DNA sequence: TGTGCCAGCAGGACTAGTAGCGGCGGGCAAGAGACCCAGTACTTC.